This TCR beta chain was found in a study of beta chain features in type 1 diabetes. At the level of the study: When patients were set against healthy donors, age, gender and cell yields were similar. Study outcomes and limitations: Type 1 diabetes patients showed a moderate but significant shortening of TCRB CDR3s in all four CD4+ subsets.

This clone has just a few counts. What it binds is not known. Investigators reverse transcribed all isolated RNA, so they sequenced expressed TCRB transcripts. The repertoire was sequenced with immunoSEQ multiplex PCR; TCRdb's copy has only in-frame clones and lacks some. The table records 500,000 to 850,000 clones, 11% to 15% of them present only once. Between the trimmed V and J ends, which lost 6 bases and 7 bases, there was a span of 19 bases. This CDR3 has 14 amino acids. Germline V lookup: CDR1 LNHDA, CDR2 SQIVND (reference sequence). The TCR comes from a man between 18 and 35 years old with type 1 diabetes. Sequenced material: naive CD4+ T cells from blood. The rearrangement joins TRBV19 to TRBJ2-7; D tentatively fits TRBD1 or TRBD2 (5 bases each). This CDR3 reads CASSSGTGLREQYF. CDR3 sequence (DNA): TGTGCCAGTAGCTCCGGGACCGGTCTACGGGAGCAGTACTTC.